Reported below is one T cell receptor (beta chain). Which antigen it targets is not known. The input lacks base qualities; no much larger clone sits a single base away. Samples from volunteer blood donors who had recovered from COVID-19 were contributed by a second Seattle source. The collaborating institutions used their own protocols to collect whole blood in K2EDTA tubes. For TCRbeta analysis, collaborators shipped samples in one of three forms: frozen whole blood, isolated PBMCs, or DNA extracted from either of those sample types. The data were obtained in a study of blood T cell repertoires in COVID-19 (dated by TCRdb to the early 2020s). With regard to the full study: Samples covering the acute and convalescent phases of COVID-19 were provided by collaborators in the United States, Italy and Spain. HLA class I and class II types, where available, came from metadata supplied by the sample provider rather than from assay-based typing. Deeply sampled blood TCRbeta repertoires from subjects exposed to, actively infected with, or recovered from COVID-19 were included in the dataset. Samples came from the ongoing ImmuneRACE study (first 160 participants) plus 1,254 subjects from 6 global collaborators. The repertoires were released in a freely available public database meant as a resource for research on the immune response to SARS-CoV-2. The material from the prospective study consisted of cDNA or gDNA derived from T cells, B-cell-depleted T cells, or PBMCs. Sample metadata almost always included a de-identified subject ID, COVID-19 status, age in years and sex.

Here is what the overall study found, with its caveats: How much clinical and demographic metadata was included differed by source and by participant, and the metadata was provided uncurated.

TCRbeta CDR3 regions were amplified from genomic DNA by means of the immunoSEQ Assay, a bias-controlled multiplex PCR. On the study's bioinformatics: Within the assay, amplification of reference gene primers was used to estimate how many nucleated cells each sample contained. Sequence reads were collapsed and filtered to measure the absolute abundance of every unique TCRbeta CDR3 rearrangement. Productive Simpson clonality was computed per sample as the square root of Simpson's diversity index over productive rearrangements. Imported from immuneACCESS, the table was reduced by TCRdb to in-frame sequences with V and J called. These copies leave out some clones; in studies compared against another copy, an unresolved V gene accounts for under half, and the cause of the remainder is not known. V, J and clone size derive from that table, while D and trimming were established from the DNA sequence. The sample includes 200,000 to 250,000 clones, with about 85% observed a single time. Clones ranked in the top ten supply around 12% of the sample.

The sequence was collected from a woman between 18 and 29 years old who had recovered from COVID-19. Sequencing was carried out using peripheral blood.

The CDR3 corresponds to CASRPSGSNKNEQFF. The sequenced DNA is TGTGCAAGTCGCCCTAGCGGGAGTAATAAAAATGAGCAGTTCTTC. The chain employs TRBV12-2 and TRBJ2-1; TRBD2 reflects the table's D call only, with no check against the DNA. TRBV12-2 is a recognized pseudogene. The CDR3, cysteine through phenylalanine, is 15 amino acids long. Only the CDR3 DNA is retained, 45 bases long and in frame from the first base.